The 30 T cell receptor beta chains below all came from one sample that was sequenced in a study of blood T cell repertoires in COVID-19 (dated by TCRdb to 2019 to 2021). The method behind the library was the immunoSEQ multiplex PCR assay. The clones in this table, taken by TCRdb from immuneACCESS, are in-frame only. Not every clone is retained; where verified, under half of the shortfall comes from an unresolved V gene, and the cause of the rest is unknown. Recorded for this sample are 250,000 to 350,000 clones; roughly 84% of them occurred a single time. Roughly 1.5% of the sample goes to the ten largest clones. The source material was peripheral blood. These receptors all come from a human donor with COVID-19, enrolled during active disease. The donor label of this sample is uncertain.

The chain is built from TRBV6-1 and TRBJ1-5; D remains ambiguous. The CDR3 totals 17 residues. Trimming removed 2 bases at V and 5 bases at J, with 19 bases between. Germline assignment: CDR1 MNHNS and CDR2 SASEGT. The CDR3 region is CASSEQGTALTYQPQHF. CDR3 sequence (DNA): TGTGCCAGCAGTGAACAAGGAACGGCGCTGACTTATCAGCCCCAGCATTTT.

In nucleotides, the CDR3 is TGTGCCAGCACCAGAAACGGACTCCCCTACGAGCAGTACTTC. It is translated as CASTRNGLPYEQYF. The chain joins TRBV27 to TRBJ2-7; D is possibly TRBD2 (5 bases). V lost 7 bases and J 2 bases, leaving 15 bases between the germline ends. The CDR3 has 14 amino acids. Germline V lookup: CDR1 MNHEY, CDR2 SMNVEV (reference sequence).

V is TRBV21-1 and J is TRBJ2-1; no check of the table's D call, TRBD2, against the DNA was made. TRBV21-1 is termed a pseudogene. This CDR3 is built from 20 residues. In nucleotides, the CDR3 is TGTGCCAGCAGCACAGGGGAGGGACTAGCGGGAGGGGACTCCTACAATGAGCAGTTCTTC. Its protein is CASSTGEGLAGGDSYNEQFF.

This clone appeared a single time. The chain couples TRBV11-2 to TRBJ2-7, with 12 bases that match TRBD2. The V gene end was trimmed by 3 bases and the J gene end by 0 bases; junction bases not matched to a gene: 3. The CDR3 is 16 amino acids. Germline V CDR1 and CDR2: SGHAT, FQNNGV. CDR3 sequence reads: CASSFPGLAGSYEQYF. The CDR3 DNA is TGTGCCAGCAGCTTCCCGGGACTAGCGGGCTCCTACGAGCAGTACTTC.

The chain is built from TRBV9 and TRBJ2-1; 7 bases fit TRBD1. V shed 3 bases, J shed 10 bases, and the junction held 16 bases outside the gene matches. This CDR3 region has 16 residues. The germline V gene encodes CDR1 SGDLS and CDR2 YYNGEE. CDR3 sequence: CASSGGSDRTGGEQFF. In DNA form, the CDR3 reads TGTGCCAGCAGCGGAGGATCGGACAGGACGGGCGGGGAGCAGTTCTTC. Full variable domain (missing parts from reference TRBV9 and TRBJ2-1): DSGVTQTPKHLITATGQRVTLRCSPRSGDLSVYWYQQSLDQGLQFLIQYYNGEERAKGNILERFSAQQFPDLHSELNLSSLELGDSALYFCASSGGSDRTGGEQFFGPGTRLTVL.

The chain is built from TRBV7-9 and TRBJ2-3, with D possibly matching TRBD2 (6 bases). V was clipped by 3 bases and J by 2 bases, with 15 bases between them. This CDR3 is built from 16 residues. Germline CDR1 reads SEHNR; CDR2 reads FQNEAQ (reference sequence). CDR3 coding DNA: TGTGCCAGCAGCTTCGGGCAGGCGGGAACCACAGATACGCAGTATTTT. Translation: CASSFGQAGTTDTQYF.

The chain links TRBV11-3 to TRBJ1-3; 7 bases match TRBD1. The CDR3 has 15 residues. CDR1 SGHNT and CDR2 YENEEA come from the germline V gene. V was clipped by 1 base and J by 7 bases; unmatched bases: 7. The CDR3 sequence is CASSLAPGQENTIYF. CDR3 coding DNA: TGTGCCAGCAGCTTAGCCCCAGGACAGGAGAACACCATATATTTT.

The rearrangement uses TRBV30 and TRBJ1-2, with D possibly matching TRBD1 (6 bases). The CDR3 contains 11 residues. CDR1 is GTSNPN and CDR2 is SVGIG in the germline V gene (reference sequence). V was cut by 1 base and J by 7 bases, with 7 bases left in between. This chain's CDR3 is CAWSGQVGYTF. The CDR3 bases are TGTGCCTGGAGTGGACAGGTTGGCTACACCTTC.

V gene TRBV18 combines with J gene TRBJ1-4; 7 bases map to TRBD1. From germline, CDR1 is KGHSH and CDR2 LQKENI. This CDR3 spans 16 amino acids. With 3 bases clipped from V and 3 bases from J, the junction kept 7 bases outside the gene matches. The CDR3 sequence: CASSPPGTDSNEKLFF. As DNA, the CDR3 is TGTGCCAGCTCACCCCCAGGGACAGACTCTAATGAAAAACTGTTTTTT.

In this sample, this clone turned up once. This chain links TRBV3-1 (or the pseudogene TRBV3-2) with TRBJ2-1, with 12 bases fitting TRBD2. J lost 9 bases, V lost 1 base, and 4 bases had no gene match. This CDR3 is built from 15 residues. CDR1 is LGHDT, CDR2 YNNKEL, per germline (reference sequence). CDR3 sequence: CASSQGLAGASEQFF. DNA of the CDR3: TGTGCCAGCAGCCAAGGACTAGCGGGAGCCAGTGAGCAGTTCTTC.

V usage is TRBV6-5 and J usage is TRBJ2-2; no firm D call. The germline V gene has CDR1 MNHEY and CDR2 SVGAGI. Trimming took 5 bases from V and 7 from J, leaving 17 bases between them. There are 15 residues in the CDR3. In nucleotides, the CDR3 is TGTGCCAGCAGTCCCATACGACAAACACTCGGGGAGCTGTTTTTT. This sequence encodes CASSPIRQTLGELFF.

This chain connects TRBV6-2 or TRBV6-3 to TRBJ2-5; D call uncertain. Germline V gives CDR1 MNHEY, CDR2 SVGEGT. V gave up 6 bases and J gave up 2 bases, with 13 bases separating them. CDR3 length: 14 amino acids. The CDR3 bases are TGTGCCAGCAGCTCCCTATCTTGGCAAGAGACCCAGTACTTC. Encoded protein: CASSSLSWQETQYF.

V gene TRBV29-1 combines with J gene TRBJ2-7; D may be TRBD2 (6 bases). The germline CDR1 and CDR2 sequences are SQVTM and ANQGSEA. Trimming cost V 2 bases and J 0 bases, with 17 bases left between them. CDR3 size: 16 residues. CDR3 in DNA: TGCAGCGTTGAACATCCCTCTAGCGATACCTCCTACGAGCAGTACTTC. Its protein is CSVEHPSSDTSYEQYF.

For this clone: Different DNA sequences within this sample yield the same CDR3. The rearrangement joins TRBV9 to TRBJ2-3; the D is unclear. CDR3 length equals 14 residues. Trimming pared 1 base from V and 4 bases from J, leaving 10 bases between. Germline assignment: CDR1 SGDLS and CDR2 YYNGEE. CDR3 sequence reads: CASSVTGVADTQYF. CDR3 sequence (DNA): TGTGCCAGCAGCGTAACTGGAGTCGCAGATACGCAGTATTTT.

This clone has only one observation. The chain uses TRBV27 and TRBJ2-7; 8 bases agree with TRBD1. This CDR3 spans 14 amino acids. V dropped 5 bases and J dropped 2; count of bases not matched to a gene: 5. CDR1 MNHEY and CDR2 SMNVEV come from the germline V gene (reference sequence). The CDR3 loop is CASSPRTGPYEQYF. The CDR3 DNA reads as TGTGCCAGCAGTCCCCGGACAGGGCCCTACGAGCAGTACTTC.

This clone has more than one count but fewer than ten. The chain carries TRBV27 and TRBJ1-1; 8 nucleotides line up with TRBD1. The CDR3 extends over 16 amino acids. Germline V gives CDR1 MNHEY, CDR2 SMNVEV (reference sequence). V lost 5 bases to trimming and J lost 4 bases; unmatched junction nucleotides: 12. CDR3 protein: CASSPRQGISGTEAFF. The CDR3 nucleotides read TGTGCCAGCAGTCCCCGACAGGGGATATCGGGCACTGAAGCTTTCTTT.

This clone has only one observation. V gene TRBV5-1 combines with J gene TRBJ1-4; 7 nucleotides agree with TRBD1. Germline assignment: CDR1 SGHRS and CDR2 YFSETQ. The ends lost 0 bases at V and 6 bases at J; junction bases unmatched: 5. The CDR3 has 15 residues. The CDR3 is CASSLAHRGDEKLFF. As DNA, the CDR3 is TGCGCCAGCAGCTTGGCCCACAGGGGAGATGAAAAACTGTTTTTT.

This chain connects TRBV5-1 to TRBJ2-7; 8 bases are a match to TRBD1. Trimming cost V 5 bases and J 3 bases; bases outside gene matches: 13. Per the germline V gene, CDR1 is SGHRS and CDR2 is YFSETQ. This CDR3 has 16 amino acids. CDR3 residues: CASRVGTGGKVYEQYF. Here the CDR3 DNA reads TGCGCCAGCAGGGTCGGGACAGGTGGGAAGGTCTACGAGCAGTACTTC. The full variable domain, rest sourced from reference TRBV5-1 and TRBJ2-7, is KAGVTQTPRYLIKTRGQQVTLSCSPISGHRSVSWYQQTPGQGLQFLFEYFSETQRNKGNFPGRFSGRQFSNSRSEMNVSTLELGDSALYLCASRVGTGGKVYEQYFGPGTRLTVT.

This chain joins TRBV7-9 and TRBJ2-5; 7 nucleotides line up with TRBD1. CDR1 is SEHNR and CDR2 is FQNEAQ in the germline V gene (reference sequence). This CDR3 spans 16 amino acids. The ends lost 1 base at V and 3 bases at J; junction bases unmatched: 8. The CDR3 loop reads CASSLDQTGTEETQYF. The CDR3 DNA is TGTGCCAGCAGCTTAGATCAAACCGGGACAGAAGAGACCCAGTACTTC.

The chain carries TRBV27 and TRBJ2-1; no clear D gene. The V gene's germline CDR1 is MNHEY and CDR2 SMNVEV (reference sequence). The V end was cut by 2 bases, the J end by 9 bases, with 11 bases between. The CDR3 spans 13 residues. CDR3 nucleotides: TGTGCCAGCAGTTTACCCTCAGGTCTTGAGCAGTTCTTC. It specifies CASSLPSGLEQFF.

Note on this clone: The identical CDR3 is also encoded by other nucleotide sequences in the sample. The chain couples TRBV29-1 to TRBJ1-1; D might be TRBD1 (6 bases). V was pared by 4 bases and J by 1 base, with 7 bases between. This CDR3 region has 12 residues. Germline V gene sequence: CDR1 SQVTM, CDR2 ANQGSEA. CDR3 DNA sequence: TGCAGCGTTGGGGGGCCGAACACTGAAGCTTTCTTT. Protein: CSVGGPNTEAFF.

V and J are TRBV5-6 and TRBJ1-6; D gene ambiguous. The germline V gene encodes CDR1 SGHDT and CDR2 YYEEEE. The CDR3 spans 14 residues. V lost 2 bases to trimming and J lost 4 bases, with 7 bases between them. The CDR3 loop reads CASSFGEYNSPLHF. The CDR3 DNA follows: TGTGCCAGCAGCTTCGGGGAATATAATTCACCCCTCCACTTT. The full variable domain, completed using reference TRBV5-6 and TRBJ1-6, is DAGVTQSPTHLIKTRGQQVTLRCSPKSGHDTVSWYQQALGQGPQFIFQYYEEEERQRGNFPDRFSGHQFPNYSSELNVNALLLGDSALYLCASSFGEYNSPLHFGNGTRLTVT.

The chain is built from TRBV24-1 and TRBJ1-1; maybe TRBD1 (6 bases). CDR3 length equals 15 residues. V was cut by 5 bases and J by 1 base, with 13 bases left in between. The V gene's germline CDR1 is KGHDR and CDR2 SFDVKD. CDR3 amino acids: CATSAGTPANTEAFF. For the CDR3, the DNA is TGTGCCACCAGTGCGGGGACACCAGCGAACACTGAAGCTTTCTTT.

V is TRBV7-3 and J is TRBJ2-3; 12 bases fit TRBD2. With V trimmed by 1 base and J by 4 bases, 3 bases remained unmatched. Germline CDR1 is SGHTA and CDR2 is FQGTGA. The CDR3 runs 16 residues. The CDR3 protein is CASSLRLAGVADTQYF. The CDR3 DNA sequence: TGTGCCAGCAGCTTAAGACTAGCGGGAGTAGCAGATACGCAGTATTTT.

The CDR3 DNA is TGTGCCAGTAGTATTCCCAGGGGCACTGAAGCTTTCTTT. Protein: CASSIPRGTEAFF. The chain recombines TRBV19 with TRBJ1-1, with a possible D match to TRBD1 (6 bases). The CDR3 extends over 13 amino acids. Germline CDR1 reads LNHDA; CDR2 reads SQIVND (reference sequence). Trimming took off 3 bases at V and 4 bases at J, with 9 bases between the two ends.

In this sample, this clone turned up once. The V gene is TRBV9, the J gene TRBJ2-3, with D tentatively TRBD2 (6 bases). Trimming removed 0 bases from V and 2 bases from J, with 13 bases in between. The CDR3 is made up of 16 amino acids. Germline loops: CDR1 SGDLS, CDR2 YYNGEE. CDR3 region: CASSVASTGVTDTQYF. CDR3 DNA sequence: TGTGCCAGCAGCGTAGCTTCTACGGGAGTCACAGATACGCAGTATTTT.

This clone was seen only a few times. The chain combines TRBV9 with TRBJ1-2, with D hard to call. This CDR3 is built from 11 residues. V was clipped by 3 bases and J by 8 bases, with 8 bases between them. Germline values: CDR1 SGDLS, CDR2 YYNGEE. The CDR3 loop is CASSGSDGYTF. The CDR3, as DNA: TGTGCCAGCAGCGGGAGTGACGGCTACACCTTC.

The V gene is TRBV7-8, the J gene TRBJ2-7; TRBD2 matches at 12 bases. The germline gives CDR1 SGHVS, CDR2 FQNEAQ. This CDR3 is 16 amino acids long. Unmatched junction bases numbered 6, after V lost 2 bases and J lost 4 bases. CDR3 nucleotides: TGTGCCAGCAGCTTATCGACTAGCGGGAGTGTTTACGAGCAGTACTTC. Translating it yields CASSLSTSGSVYEQYF.

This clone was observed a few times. As DNA, the CDR3 is TGTGCCAGCAGTTTATCCAGGGGAAAGGGGGAGACCCAGTACTTC. It translates to CASSLSRGKGETQYF. V and J are TRBV27 and TRBJ2-5; tentative D call: TRBD1 (6 bases). The CDR3 has 15 residues. Trimming removed 0 bases from V and 5 bases from J, with 13 bases in between. The germline V gene encodes CDR1 MNHEY and CDR2 SMNVEV (reference sequence).

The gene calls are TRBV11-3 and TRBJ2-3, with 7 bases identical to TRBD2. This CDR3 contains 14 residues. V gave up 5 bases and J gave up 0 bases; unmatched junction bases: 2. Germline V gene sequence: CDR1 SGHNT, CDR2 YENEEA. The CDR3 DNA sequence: TGTGCCAGCAGCAGCGGGGCTAGCACAGATACGCAGTATTTT. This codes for CASSSGASTDTQYF.